This TCR beta chain is from a study of cytomegalovirus exposure and HLA in healthy donors. There are 13 residues in the CDR3. The V end was cut by 4 bases, the J end by 1 base, with 8 bases between. Germline CDR1 reads SGHNT; CDR2 reads YYREEE (reference sequence). Here immunoSEQ multiplex PCR was the method, and the copy in TCRdb shows in-frame clones only, minus some. The sample records more than 250,000 clones, roughly 87% being singletons. The chain carries TRBV5-4 and TRBJ1-1, with D unresolved. The specimen sequenced was PBMCs. The clonotype originates from a woman under 40 in good health and CMV-seropositive. The CDR3 DNA sequence: TGTGCCAGCAGCCGAACAGAGAACACTGAAGCTTTCTTT. It specifies CASSRTENTEAFF. Full variable domain (rest looked up from reference TRBV5-4 and TRBJ1-1): ETGVTQSPTHLIKTRGQQVTLRCSSQSGHNTVSWYQQALGQGPQFIFQYYREEENGRGNFPPRFSGLQFPNYSSELNVNALELDDSALYLCASSRTENTEAFFGQGTRLTVV.